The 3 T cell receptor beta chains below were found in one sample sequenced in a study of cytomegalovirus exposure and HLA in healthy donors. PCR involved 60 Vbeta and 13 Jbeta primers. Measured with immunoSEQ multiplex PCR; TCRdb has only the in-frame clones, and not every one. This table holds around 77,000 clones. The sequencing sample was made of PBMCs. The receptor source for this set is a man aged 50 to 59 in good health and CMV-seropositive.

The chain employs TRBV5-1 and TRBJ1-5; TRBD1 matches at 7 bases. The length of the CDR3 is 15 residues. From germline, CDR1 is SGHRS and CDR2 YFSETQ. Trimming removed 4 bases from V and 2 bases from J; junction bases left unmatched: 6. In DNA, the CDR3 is TGCGCCAGCAGCCTCGGGACAGAGCGCAATCAGCCCCAGCATTTT. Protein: CASSLGTERNQPQHF.

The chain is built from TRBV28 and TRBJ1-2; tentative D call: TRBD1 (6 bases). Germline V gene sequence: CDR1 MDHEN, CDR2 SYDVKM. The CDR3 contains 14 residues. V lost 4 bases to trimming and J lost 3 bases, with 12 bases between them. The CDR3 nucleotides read TGTGCCAGCAGTTCCGCCGGGACACACTATGGCTACACCTTC. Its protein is CASSSAGTHYGYTF.

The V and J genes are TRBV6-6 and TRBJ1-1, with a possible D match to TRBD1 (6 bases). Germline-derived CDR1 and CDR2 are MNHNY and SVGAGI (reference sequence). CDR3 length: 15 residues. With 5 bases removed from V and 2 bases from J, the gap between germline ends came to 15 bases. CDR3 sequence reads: CASSHGQILNTEAFF. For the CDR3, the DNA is TGTGCCAGCAGTCACGGACAGATCCTTAACACTGAAGCTTTCTTT.